This TCR beta chain was profiled in a study of OX40 agonist ivuxolimab in advanced cancers. Looked up from germline, CDR1 is LGHNA and CDR2 is YNFKEQ. The CDR3 runs to 15 residues. The V end lost 0 bases, the J end lost 0 bases, and 6 bases lay between the germline ends. Measured with immunoSEQ multiplex PCR; TCRdb has only the in-frame clones, and not every one. The data contain around 63,000 clones, about 88% of them singletons. The input for sequencing was CD4+ or CD8+ T cells sorted from blood, taken in a trial of the OX40 agonist ivuxolimab. The origin of this receptor is an adult with an advanced solid tumor such as melanoma, head and neck, liver or kidney cancer. This chain links TRBV4-2 with TRBJ2-1; D call uncertain. Written as DNA, the CDR3 is TGTGCCAGCAGCCAAGACTGGGTCTCCTACAATGAGCAGTTCTTC. Its protein is CASSQDWVSYNEQFF.